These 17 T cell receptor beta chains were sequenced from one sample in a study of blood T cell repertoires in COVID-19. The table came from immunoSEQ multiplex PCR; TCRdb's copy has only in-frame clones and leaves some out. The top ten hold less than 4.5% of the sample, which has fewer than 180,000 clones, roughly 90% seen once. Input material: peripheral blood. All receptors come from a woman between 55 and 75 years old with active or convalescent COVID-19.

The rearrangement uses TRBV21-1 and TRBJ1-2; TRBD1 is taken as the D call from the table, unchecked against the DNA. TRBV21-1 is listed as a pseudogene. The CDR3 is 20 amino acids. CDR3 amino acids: CASSKGRSRDSINLYYGYTF. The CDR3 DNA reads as TGTGCCAGCAGCAAGGGGAGGTCAAGGGACAGTATAAATCTTTACTATGGCTACACCTTC.

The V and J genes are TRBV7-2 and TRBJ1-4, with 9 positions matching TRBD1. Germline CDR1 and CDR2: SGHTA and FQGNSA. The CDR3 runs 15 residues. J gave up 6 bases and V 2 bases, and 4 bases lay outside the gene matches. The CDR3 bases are TGTGCCAGCAGCTTAAGACAGGGGGTTTATGAAAAACTGTTTTTT. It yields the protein CASSLRQGVYEKLFF.

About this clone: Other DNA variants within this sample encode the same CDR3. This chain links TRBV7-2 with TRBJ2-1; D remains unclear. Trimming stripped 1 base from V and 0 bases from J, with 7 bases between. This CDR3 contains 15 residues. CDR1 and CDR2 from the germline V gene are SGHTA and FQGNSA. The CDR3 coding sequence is TGTGCCAGCAGCTTAGATCGGAGCTCCTACAATGAGCAGTTCTTC. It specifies CASSLDRSSYNEQFF. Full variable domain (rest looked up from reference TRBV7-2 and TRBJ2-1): GAGVSQSPSNKVTEKGKDVELRCDPISGHTALYWYRQSLGQGLEFLIYFQGNSAPDKSGLPSDRFSAERTGGSVSTLTIQRTQQEDSAVYLCASSLDRSSYNEQFFGPGTRLTVL.

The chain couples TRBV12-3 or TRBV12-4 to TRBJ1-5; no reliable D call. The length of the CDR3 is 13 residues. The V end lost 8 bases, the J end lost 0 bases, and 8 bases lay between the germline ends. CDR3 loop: CASSGSSNQPQHF. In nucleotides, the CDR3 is TGTGCCAGCTCGGGGTCTAGCAATCAGCCCCAGCATTTT.

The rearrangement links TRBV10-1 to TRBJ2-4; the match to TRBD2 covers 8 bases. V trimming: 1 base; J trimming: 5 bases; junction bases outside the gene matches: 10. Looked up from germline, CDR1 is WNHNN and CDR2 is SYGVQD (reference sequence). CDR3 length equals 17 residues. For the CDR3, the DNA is TGCGCCAGCAGTGAGTTGCCTCCGGGGGGGCCCGAAAACATTCAGTACTTC. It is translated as CASSELPPGGPENIQYF.

In nucleotides, the CDR3 is TGTGCCAGCAGCTTAGGTCCACAGCCGAACACTGAAGCTTTCTTT. It is translated as CASSLGPQPNTEAFF. V usage is TRBV13 and J usage is TRBJ1-1, with D unresolved. Between the trimmed V and J ends, which lost 0 bases and 1 base, there was a span of 9 bases. Germline CDR1 PRHDT, CDR2 FYEKMQ (reference sequence). There are 15 residues in the CDR3.

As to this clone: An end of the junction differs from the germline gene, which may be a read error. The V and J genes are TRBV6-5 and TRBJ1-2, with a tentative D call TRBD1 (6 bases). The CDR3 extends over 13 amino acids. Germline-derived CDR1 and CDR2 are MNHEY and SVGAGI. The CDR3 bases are TGTGCCAGCAGTTACTCGGTACAGGGACCTGGTATTTTC. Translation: CASSYSVQGPGIF.

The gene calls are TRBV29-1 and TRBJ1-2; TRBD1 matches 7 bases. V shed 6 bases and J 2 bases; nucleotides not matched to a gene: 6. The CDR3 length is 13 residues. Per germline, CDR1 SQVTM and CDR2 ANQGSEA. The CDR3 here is CSVRQGVNYGYTF. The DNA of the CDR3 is TGCAGCGTGAGACAGGGCGTCAACTATGGCTACACCTTC. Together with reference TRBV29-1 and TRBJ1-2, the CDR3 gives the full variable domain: SAVISQKPSRDICQRGTSLTIQCQVDSQVTMMFWYRQQPGQSLTLIATANQGSEATYESGFVIDKFPISRPNLTFSTLTVSNMSPEDSSIYLCSVRQGVNYGYTFGSGTRLTVV.

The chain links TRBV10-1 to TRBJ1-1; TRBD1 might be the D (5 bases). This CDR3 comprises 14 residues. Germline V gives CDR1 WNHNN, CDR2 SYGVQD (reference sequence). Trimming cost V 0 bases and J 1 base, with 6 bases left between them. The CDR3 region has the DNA TGCGCCAGCAGTGAGTCGCAGGGGAACACTGAAGCTTTCTTT. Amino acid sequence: CASSESQGNTEAFF.

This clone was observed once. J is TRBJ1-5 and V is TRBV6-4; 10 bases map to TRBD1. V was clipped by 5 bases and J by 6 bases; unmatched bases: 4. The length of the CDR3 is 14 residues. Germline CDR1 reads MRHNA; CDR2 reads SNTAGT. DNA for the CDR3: TGTGCCAGCAGTCAGACAGGGGGCAGTCAGCCCCAGCATTTT. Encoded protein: CASSQTGGSQPQHF.

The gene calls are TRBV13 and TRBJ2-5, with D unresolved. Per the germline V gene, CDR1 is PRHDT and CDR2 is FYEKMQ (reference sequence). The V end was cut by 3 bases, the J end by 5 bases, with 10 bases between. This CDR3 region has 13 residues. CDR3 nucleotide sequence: TGTGCCAGCAGCTTTCGGGTGGTGGAGACCCAGTACTTC. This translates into CASSFRVVETQYF. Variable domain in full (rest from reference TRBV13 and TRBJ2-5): AAGVIQSPRHLIKEKRETATLKCYPIPRHDTVYWYQQGPGQDPQFLISFYEKMQSDKGSIPDRFSAQQFSDYHSELNMSSLELGDSALYFCASSFRVVETQYFGPGTRLLVL.

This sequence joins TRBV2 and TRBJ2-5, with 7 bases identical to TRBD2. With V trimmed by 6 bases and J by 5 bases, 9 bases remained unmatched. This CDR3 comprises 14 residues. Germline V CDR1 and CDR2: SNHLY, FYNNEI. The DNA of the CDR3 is TGTGCCAGCAGAGCCGGGACCGGGGGGGAGACCCAGTACTTC. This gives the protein CASRAGTGGETQYF. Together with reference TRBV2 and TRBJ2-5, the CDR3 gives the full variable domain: EPEVTQTPSHQVTQMGQEVILRCVPISNHLYFYWYRQILGQKVEFLVSFYNNEISEKSEIFDDQFSVERPDGSNFTLKIRSTKLEDSAMYFCASRAGTGGETQYFGPGTRLLVL.

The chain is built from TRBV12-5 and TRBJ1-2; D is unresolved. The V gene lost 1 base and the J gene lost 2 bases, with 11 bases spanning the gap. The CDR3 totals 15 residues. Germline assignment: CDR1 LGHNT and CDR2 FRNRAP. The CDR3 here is CASGLGDMPNYGYTF. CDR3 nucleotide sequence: TGTGCTAGTGGTTTGGGCGACATGCCCAACTATGGCTACACCTTC.

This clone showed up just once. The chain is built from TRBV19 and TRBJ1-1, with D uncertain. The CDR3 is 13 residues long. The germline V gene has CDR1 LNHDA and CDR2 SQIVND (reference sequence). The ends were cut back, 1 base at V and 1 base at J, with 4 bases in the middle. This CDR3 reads CASSIGENTEAFF. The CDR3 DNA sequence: TGTGCCAGTAGTATAGGCGAGAACACTGAAGCTTTCTTT.

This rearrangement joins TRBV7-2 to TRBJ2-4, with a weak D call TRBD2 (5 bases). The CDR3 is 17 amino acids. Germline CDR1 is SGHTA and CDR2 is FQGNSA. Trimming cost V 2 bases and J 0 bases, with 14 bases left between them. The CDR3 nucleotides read TGTGCCAGCAGCTTATCTGAGGGTTTACTAGCCAAAAACATTCAGTACTTC. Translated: CASSLSEGLLAKNIQYF.

The CDR3 DNA reads TGTGCCAGCAGCACCGGGACAGCTAGCAATCAGCCCCAGCATTTT. Encoded protein: CASSTGTASNQPQHF. This chain uses TRBV5-8 with TRBJ1-5; 7 bases fit TRBD1. After removal of 4 bases from V and 0 bases from J, the junction contained 4 bases not matched to a gene. This CDR3 contains 15 residues. The germline V gene encodes CDR1 SGHTS and CDR2 YDEGEE. Together with reference TRBV5-8 and TRBJ1-5, the CDR3 gives the full variable domain: EAGVTQSPTHLIKTRGQQATLRCSPISGHTSVYWYQQALGLGLQFLLWYDEGEERNRGNFPPRFSGRQFPNYSSELNVNALELEDSALYLCASSTGTASNQPQHFGDGTRLSIL.

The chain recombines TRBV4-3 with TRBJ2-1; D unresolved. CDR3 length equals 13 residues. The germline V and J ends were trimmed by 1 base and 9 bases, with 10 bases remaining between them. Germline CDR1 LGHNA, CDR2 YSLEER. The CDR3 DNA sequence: TGCGCCAGCAGCCAAGCTAGGTTTGGTGAGCAGTTCTTC. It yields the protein CASSQARFGEQFF.